This TCR beta chain was identified in a study of OX40 agonist ivuxolimab in advanced cancers. As for the study in general: Patients were infused with ivuxolimab every 2 weeks at 0.01 to 10 mg/kg.

Exclusion applied to patients with autoimmune disease history or systemic immunosuppression. This CDR3 is built from 15 residues. Per germline, CDR1 SGDLS and CDR2 YYNGEE. The ends lost 4 bases at V and 4 bases at J; junction bases unmatched: 8. Profiling relied on immunoSEQ multiplex PCR, and the TCRdb table lists in-frame clones only, not all of them. Among roughly 75,000 clones listed, approximately 91% were seen once. This clone came up once. This clonotype was sampled from an adult with an advanced solid tumor such as melanoma, head and neck, liver or kidney cancer. The gene calls are TRBV9 and TRBJ2-1, with TRBD2 matching 7 bases. The source material was CD4+ or CD8+ T cells sorted from blood, sampled in a trial of the OX40 agonist ivuxolimab. This CDR3 is CASSPLAALYNEQFF. The CDR3 nucleotides are TGTGCCAGCAGCCCCCTAGCGGCACTATACAATGAGCAGTTCTTC.